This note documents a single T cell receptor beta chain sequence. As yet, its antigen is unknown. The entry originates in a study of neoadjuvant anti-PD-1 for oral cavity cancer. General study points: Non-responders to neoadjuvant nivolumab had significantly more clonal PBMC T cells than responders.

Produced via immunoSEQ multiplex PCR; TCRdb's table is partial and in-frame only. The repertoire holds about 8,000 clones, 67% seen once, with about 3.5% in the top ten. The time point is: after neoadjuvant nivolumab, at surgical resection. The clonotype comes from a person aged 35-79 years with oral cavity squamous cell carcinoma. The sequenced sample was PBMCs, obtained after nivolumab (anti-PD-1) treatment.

In nucleotides, the CDR3 is TGTGCCAGCAGTTCCGGACAGGAAGTAGGCGAAAAACTGTTTTTT. It codes for CASSSGQEVGEKLFF. The rearrangement uses TRBV6-6 and TRBJ1-4; the match to TRBD1 covers 7 bases. Germline V CDR1 and CDR2: MNHNY, SVGAGI (reference sequence). The V segment lost 4 bases and the J segment 8 bases; nucleotides outside the gene matches: 10. This CDR3 comprises 15 residues.